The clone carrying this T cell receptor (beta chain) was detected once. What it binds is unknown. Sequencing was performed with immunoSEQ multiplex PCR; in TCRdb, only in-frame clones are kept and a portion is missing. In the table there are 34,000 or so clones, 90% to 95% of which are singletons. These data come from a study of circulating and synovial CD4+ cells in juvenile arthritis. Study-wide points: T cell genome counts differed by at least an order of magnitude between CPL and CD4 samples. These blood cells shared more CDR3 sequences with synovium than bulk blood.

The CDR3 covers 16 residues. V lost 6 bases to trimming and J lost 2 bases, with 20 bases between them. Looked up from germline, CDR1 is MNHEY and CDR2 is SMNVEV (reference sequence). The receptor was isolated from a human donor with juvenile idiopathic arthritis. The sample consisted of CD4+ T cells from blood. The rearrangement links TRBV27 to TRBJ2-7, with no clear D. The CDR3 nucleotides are TGTGCCAGCAGCCCCCGCTTGGAGCGCTTTGCCTACGAGCAGTACTTC. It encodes CASSPRLERFAYEQYF.